This T cell receptor (beta chain) was sequenced in a study of cytomegalovirus exposure and HLA in healthy donors. General observations from the study: A later analysis linked a missense DCLRE1C variant to TCR beta V- and J-gene trimming. In vitro, three CMV-associated chains proved specific for CMV antigens. The authors later found HLA-associated TCR beta chains more clonally expanded than equally common others.

Use of 60 Vbeta and 13 Jbeta primers characterized the PCR. The data were produced by immunoSEQ multiplex PCR, yet TCRdb's version contains in-frame clones alone and is incomplete. In all, the sample yields about 99,000 clones. Comment on this clone: What it recognizes is unknown.

V shed 4 bases and J 4 bases; nucleotides not matched to a gene: 12. CDR3 length equals 17 residues. Germline V gene data show CDR1 as SGDLS and CDR2 as YYNGEE. The chain employs TRBV9 and TRBJ1-4; 8 bases agree with TRBD1. This TCR derives from a man between 40 and 49 years old in good health and CMV-seronegative. The sample was PBMCs. This CDR3 reads CASSPRGSDRGNEKLFF. The DNA for the CDR3 is TGTGCCAGCAGCCCTAGGGGGTCCGACAGGGGTAATGAAAAACTGTTTTTT.